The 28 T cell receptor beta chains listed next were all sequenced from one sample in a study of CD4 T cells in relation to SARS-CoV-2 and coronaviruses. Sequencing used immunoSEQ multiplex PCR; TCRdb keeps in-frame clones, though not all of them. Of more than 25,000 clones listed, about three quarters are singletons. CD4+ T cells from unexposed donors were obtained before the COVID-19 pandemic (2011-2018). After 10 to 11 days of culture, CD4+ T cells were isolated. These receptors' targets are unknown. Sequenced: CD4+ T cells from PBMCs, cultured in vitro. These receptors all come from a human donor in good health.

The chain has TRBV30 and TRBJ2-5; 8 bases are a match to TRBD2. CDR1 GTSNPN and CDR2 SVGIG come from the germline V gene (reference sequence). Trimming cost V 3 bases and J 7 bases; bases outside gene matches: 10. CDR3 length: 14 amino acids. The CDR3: CAWRATSAGVTQYF. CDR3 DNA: TGTGCCTGGAGGGCGACTAGCGCCGGAGTGACCCAGTACTTC.

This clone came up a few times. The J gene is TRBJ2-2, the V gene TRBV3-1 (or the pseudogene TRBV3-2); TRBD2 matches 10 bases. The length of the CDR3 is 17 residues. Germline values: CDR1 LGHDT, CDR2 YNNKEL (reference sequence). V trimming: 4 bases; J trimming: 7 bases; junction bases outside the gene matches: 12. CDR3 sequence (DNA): TGTGCCAGCAGCCGGTACGGGACTAGCGCTATAGTCGGGGAGCTGTTTTTT. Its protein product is CASSRYGTSAIVGELFF.

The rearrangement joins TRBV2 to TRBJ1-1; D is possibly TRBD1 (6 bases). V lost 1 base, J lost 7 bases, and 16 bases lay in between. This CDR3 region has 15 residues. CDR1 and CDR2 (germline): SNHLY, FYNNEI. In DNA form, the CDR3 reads TGTGCCAGCAGTGAAGAGTATGGGGGGCTTTTTGAAGCTTTCTTT. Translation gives CASSEEYGGLFEAFF. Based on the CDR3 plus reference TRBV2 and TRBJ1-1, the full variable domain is EPEVTQTPSHQVTQMGQEVILRCVPISNHLYFYWYRQILGQKVEFLVSFYNNEISEKSEIFDDQFSVERPDGSNFTLKIRSTKLEDSAMYFCASSEEYGGLFEAFFGQGTRLTVV.

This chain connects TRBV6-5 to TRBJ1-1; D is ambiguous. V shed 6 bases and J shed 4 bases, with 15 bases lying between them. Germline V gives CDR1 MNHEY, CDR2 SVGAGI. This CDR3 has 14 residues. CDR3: CASRSSGIGTEAFF. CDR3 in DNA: TGTGCCAGCAGATCCTCGGGGATTGGCACTGAAGCTTTCTTT.

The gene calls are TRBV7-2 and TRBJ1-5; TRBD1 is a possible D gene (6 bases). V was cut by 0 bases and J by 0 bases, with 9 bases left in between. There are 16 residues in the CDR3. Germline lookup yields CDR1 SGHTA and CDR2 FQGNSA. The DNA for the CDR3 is TGTGCCAGCAGCTTAGCGGGGGGCTATAGCAATCAGCCCCAGCATTTT. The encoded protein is CASSLAGGYSNQPQHF.

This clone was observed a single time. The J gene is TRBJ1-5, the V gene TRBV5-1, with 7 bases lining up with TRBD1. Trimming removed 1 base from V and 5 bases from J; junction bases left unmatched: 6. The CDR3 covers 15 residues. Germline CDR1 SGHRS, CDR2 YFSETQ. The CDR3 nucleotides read TGCGCCAGCAGCTTGACAGGGGCAACCCATCAGCCCCAGCATTTT. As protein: CASSLTGATHQPQHF.

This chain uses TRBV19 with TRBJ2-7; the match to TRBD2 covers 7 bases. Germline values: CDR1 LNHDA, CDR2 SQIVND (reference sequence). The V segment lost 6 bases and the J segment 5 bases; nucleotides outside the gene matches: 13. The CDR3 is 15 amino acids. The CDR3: CASRGGLPGGHEQYF. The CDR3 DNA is TGTGCCAGTAGGGGGGGACTCCCGGGAGGACACGAGCAGTACTTC.

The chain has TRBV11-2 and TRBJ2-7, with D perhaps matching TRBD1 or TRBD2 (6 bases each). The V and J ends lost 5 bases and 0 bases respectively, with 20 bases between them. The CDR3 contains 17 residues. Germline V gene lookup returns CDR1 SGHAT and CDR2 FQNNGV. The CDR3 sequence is CASSPRGTWSSSYEQYF. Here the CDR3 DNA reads TGTGCCAGCAGCCCGAGGGGGACTTGGTCTAGCTCCTACGAGCAGTACTTC.

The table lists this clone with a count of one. DNA for the CDR3: TGTGCCAGCAGTTTAAGAGAGACCGGGGAGCTGTTTTTT. It is translated as CASSLRETGELFF. The chain is built from TRBV12-3 or TRBV12-4 and TRBJ2-2; D is unresolved. This CDR3 has 13 amino acids. V was clipped by 2 bases and J by 5 bases, with 6 bases between them.

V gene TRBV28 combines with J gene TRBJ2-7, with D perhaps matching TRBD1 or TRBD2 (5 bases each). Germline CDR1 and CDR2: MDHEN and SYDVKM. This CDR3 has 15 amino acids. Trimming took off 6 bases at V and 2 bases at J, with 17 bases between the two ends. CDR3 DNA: TGTGCCAGCAGCGGAACCGGGACGGCTACCTACGAGCAGTACTTC. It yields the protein CASSGTGTATYEQYF.

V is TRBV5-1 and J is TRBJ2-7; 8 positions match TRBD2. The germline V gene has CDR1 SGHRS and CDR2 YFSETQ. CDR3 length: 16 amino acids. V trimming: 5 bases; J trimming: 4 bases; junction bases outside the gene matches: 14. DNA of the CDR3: TGCGCCAGCAGGCCTCCGGGGGGGGGAAGCCAATACGAGCAGTACTTC. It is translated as CASRPPGGGSQYEQYF.

The CDR3: CASSIRTGGGYEQYF. The CDR3, as DNA: TGTGCCAGTAGTATCAGAACAGGGGGCGGCTACGAGCAGTACTTC. This chain joins TRBV19 and TRBJ2-7; 9 bases fit TRBD1. There are 15 residues in the CDR3. Germline CDR1 reads LNHDA; CDR2 reads SQIVND (reference sequence). V was pared by 3 bases and J by 3 bases, with 6 bases of the junction left unmatched.

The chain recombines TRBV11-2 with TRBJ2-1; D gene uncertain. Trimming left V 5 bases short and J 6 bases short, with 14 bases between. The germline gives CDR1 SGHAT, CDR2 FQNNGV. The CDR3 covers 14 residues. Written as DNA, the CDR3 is TGTGCCAGCAGCCCGAGCGCCCCGGGCAATGAGCAGTTCTTC. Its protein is CASSPSAPGNEQFF.

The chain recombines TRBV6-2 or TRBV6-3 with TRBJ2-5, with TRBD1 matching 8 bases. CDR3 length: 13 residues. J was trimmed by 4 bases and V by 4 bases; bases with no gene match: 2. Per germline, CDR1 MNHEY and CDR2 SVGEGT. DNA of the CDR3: TGTGCCAGCAGTTGGACAGGGCGAGAGACCCAGTACTTC. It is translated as CASSWTGRETQYF.

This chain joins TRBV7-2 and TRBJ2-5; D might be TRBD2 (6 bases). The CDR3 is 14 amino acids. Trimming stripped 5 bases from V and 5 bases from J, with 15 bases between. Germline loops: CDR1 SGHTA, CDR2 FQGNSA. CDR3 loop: CASSIPGGAETQYF. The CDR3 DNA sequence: TGTGCCAGCAGCATCCCCGGAGGGGCGGAGACCCAGTACTTC.

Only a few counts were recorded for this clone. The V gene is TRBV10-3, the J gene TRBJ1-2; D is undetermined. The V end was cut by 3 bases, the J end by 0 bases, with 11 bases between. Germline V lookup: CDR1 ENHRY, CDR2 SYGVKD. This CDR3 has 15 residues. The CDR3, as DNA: TGTGCCATCAGTGACCAATACCACCCTAACTATGGCTACACCTTC. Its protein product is CAISDQYHPNYGYTF.

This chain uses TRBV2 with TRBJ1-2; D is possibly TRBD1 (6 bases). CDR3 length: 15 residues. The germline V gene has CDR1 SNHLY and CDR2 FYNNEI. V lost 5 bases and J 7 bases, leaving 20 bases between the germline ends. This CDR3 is CASSTSNRGAFGYTF. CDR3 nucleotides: TGTGCCAGCAGTACGTCAAACCGGGGGGCGTTTGGCTACACCTTC.

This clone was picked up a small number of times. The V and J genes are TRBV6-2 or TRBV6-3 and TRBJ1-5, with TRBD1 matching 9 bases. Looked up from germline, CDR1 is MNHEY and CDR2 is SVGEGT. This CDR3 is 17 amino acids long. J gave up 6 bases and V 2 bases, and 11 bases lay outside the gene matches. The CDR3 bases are TGTGCCAGCAGTTACCCACCCTACAGGGGGCGCGGTCAGCCCCAGCATTTT. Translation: CASSYPPYRGRGQPQHF.

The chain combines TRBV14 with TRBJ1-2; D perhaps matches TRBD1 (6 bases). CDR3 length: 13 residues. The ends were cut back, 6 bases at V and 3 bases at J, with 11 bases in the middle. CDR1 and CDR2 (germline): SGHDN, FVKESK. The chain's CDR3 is CASSPTGDYGYTF. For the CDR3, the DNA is TGTGCCAGCAGTCCGACAGGTGACTATGGCTACACCTTC.

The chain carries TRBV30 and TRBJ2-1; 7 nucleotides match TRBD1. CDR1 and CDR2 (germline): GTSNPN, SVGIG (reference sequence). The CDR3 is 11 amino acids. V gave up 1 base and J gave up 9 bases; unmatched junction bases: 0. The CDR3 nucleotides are TGTGCCTGGAGTGCAGGGGGTGAGCAGTTCTTC. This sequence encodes CAWSAGGEQFF.

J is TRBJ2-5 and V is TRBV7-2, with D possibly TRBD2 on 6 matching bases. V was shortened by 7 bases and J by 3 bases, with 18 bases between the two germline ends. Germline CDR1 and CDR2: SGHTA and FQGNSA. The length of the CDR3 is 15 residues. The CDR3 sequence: CASNRGGGGEETQYF. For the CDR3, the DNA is TGTGCCAGCAACCGGGGCGGCGGAGGGGAAGAGACCCAGTACTTC.

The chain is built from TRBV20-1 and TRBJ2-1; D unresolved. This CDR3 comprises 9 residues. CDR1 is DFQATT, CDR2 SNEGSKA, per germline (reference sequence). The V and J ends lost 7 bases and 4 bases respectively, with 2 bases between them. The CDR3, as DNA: TGCAGTGGGTACAATGAGCAGTTCTTC. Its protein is CSGYNEQFF.

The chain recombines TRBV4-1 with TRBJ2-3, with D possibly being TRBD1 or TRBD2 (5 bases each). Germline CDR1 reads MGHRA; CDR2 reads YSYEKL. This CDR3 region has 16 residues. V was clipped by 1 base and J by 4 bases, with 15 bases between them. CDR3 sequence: CASSQVLSRGADTQYF. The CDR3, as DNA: TGCGCCAGCAGCCAAGTGCTCTCGAGGGGTGCAGATACGCAGTATTTT.

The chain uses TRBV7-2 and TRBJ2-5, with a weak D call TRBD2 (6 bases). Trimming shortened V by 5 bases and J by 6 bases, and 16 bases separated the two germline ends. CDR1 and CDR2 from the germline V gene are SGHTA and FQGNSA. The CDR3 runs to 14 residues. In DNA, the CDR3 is TGTGCCAGCAGCCCCTCGGACTATCGGAAGACCCAGTACTTC. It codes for CASSPSDYRKTQYF.

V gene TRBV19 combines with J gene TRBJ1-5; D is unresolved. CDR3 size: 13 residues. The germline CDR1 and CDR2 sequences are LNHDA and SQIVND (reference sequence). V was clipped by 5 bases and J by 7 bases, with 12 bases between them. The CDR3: CASSPHLRQPQHF. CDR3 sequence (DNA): TGTGCCAGTAGTCCGCATTTGCGACAGCCCCAGCATTTT.

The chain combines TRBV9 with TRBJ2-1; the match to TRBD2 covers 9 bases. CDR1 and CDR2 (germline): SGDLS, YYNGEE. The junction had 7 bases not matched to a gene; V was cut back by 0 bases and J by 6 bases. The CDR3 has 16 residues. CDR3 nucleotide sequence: TGTGCCAGCAGCGTAGGACTAGCGGACGGTGGCAATGAGCAGTTCTTC. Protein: CASSVGLADGGNEQFF.

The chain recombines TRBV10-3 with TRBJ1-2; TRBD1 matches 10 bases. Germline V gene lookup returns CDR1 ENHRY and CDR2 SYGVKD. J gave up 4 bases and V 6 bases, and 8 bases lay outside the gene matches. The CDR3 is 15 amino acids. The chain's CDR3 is CAISAPGQGIYGYTF. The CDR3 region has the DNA TGTGCCATCAGCGCACCGGGACAGGGGATCTATGGCTACACCTTC.

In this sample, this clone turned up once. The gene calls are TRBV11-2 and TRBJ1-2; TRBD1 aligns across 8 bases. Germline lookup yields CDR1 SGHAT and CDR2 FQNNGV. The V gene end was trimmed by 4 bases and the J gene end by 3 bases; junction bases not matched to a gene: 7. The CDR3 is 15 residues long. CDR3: CASSSLRGPHYGYTF. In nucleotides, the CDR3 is TGTGCCAGCAGCTCCCTCAGGGGGCCACACTATGGCTACACCTTC.